One and the same sample provided the 20 T cell receptor beta chains below, sequenced in a study of technical replicates of blood from a few donors. Only in-frame clones appear in the TCRdb table, and some are missing; sequencing was by immunoSEQ multiplex PCR. The sample consists of 60,000 to 90,000 clones, around 97% of them appearing once. Input material: T cells isolated from PBMCs. The source of these receptors is a human donor in good health.

This chain joins TRBV7-6 and TRBJ2-1, with TRBD2 as a possible D gene (5 bases). CDR1 and CDR2 from the germline V gene are SGHVS and FNYEAQ. The CDR3 runs 16 residues. The ends were cut back, 2 bases at V and 5 bases at J, with 16 bases in the middle. CDR3 DNA sequence: TGTGCCAGCAGCTTAATTACCGGGGAGTCCCACAATGAGCAGTTCTTC. Translated: CASSLITGESHNEQFF.

This chain uses TRBV19 with TRBJ1-2; D gene unclear. Germline loops: CDR1 LNHDA, CDR2 SQIVND (reference sequence). The germline V and J ends were trimmed by 7 bases and 4 bases, with 16 bases remaining between them. This CDR3 is built from 14 residues. The CDR3 sequence: CASTALGETYGYTF. The CDR3 DNA sequence: TGTGCCAGTACCGCCCTCGGGGAAACCTATGGCTACACCTTC.

The CDR3 protein is CASSAVLVVFTNQPQHF. The CDR3, as DNA: TGTGCCAGCAGTGCGGTTTTAGTTGTTTTTACCAATCAGCCCCAGCATTTT. This chain links TRBV2 with TRBJ1-5, with no clear D. The CDR3 is 17 residues long. Germline-derived CDR1 and CDR2 are SNHLY and FYNNEI. Trimming pared 4 bases from V and 3 bases from J, leaving 19 bases between.

The chain has TRBV6-5 and TRBJ1-1; D unclear. Deletions cut 0 bases from V and 5 bases from J, with 16 bases between. The germline gives CDR1 MNHEY, CDR2 SVGAGI. CDR3 length equals 16 residues. The CDR3, as DNA: TGTGCCAGCAGTTACTCCGGTCAAGGGAGATGGACTGAAGCTTTCTTT. Encoded protein: CASSYSGQGRWTEAFF.

The chain couples TRBV7-8 to TRBJ2-3; maybe TRBD2 (5 bases). The CDR3 runs to 12 residues. The V gene lost 5 bases and the J gene lost 6 bases, with 9 bases spanning the gap. Germline V gene sequence: CDR1 SGHVS, CDR2 FQNEAQ. CDR3 amino acids: CASSDPSDTQYF. Written as DNA, the CDR3 is TGTGCCAGCAGCGATCCTAGCGATACGCAGTATTTT.

As to this clone: A read error may produce the germline difference seen at one junction end. This chain uses TRBV2 with TRBJ1-5; the D gene is possibly TRBD1 (6 bases). CDR1 is SNHLY and CDR2 is FYNNEI in the germline V gene. The CDR3 extends over 13 amino acids. The CDR3 DNA reads TGCGCCAGCAGTGGACAGAGAGATCAGCCCCAGCATTTT. It is translated as CASSGQRDQPQHF.

The rearrangement links TRBV7-9 to TRBJ2-7, with 8 positions matching TRBD1. Per germline, CDR1 SEHNR and CDR2 FQNEAQ (reference sequence). The trim removed 3 bases at V and 0 bases at J, leaving 10 bases unmatched. The CDR3 is 17 amino acids. CDR3: CASSFPTGALNSYEQYF. CDR3 in DNA: TGTGCCAGCAGCTTCCCGACAGGGGCCCTTAACTCCTACGAGCAGTACTTC.

The V gene is TRBV29-1, the J gene TRBJ2-1, with 8 bases fitting TRBD1. This CDR3 comprises 13 residues. Germline V gene lookup returns CDR1 SQVTM and CDR2 ANQGSEA. Losses at the gene ends were 7 bases for V and 4 bases for J; bases not matched to a gene: 6. CDR3 nucleotide sequence: TGCAGCGCGGGCGGACAGGGATACAATGAGCAGTTCTTC. Protein sequence: CSAGGQGYNEQFF.

The rearrangement links TRBV5-1 to TRBJ1-4; 7 bases align to TRBD1. After removal of 0 bases from V and 5 bases from J, the junction contained 4 bases not matched to a gene. Per the germline V gene, CDR1 is SGHRS and CDR2 is YFSETQ. The CDR3 contains 15 residues. CDR3 loop: CASSLAGTENEKLFF. The CDR3 DNA reads as TGCGCCAGCAGCTTGGCGGGGACAGAAAATGAAAAACTGTTTTTT.

This chain links TRBV5-1 with TRBJ2-2, with 13 bases identical to TRBD2. CDR1 and CDR2 from the germline V gene are SGHRS and YFSETQ. V shed 4 bases, J shed 7 bases, and the junction held 13 bases outside the gene matches. The CDR3 is 18 residues long. CDR3 DNA sequence: TGCGCCAGCAGCGCAAAAGGACTAGCGGGAGATCTCGTCGGGGAGCTGTTTTTT. This encodes CASSAKGLAGDLVGELFF.

This chain uses TRBV7-8 with TRBJ2-1; TRBD1 matches 9 bases. The CDR3 length is 14 residues. Germline V CDR1 and CDR2: SGHVS, FQNEAQ. J lost 5 bases, V lost 4 bases, and 3 bases had no gene match. CDR3 amino acids: CASSWDRVDNEQFF. CDR3 in DNA: TGTGCCAGCAGCTGGGACAGGGTGGACAATGAGCAGTTCTTC.

The chain recombines TRBV6-5 with TRBJ2-2; 10 nucleotides align to TRBD2. CDR1 is MNHEY, CDR2 SVGAGI, per germline. The CDR3 is made up of 14 amino acids. V gave up 6 bases and J gave up 9 bases; unmatched junction bases: 7. The CDR3 protein is CASRVAAGGRELFF. The CDR3 DNA reads as TGTGCCAGCAGAGTGGCAGCGGGAGGGCGGGAGCTGTTTTTT.

The chain is built from TRBV5-1 and TRBJ2-7, with TRBD2 matching 7 bases. Germline assignment: CDR1 SGHRS and CDR2 YFSETQ. CDR3 length: 15 amino acids. Losses at the gene ends were 0 bases for V and 3 bases for J; bases not matched to a gene: 6. CDR3 residues: CASSLGGGRVYEQYF. In nucleotides, the CDR3 is TGCGCCAGCAGCTTGGGGGGGGGTCGTGTCTACGAGCAGTACTTC.

The V gene is TRBV5-6, the J gene TRBJ2-7; 14 nucleotides align to TRBD2. There are 17 residues in the CDR3. Germline CDR1 is SGHDT and CDR2 is YYEEEE. Germline trimming cut 4 bases from V and 3 bases from J; bases unmatched to any gene: 9. CDR3 sequence (DNA): TGTGCCAGCAGCCGGACAGCGACTAGCGGGGGGGTCTACGAGCAGTACTTC. As protein: CASSRTATSGGVYEQYF.

V gene TRBV5-6 combines with J gene TRBJ2-3, with TRBD2 matching over 7 bases. The V gene end was trimmed by 7 bases and the J gene end by 13 bases; junction bases not matched to a gene: 12. Germline CDR1 is SGHDT and CDR2 is YYEEEE. The length of the CDR3 is 12 residues. Written as DNA, the CDR3 is TGTGCCAGCGCTACCTCGGGACTAAGGGAGTATTTT. It translates to CASATSGLREYF.

This clone appeared once. V gene TRBV7-3 combines with J gene TRBJ2-3, with 8 nucleotides matching TRBD1. The V gene end was trimmed by 2 bases and the J gene end by 4 bases; junction bases not matched to a gene: 5. The CDR3 sequence is 15 residues long. CDR1 is SGHTA and CDR2 is FQGTGA in the germline V gene. For the CDR3, the DNA is TGTGCCAGCAGCTTATCAGGGGGCGCATCAGATACGCAGTATTTT. This codes for CASSLSGGASDTQYF.

This clone came up once. This sequence joins TRBV5-1 and TRBJ1-3; 12 bases fit TRBD1. This CDR3 is 17 amino acids long. Trimming took 3 bases from V and 0 from J; bases not matched to a gene: 4. Germline loops: CDR1 SGHRS, CDR2 YFSETQ. CDR3 sequence (DNA): TGCGCCAGCAGCTGGGGGACAGGGGGCTACTCTGGAAACACCATATATTTT. This translates into CASSWGTGGYSGNTIYF.

The J gene is TRBJ2-7, the V gene TRBV19; the match to TRBD2 covers 13 bases. Unmatched junction bases numbered 11, after V lost 3 bases and J lost 0 bases. Germline loops: CDR1 LNHDA, CDR2 SQIVND (reference sequence). This CDR3 has 19 amino acids. The DNA of the CDR3 is TGTGCCAGTAGTATCACAATACTAGCGGGAGGGCCGAGCTCCTACGAGCAGTACTTC. Protein product: CASSITILAGGPSSYEQYF.

V gene TRBV6-5 combines with J gene TRBJ1-2; tentative D call: TRBD1 (6 bases). Per germline, CDR1 MNHEY and CDR2 SVGAGI. The CDR3 totals 15 residues. The V end was cut by 6 bases, the J end by 11 bases, with 25 bases between. The chain's CDR3 is CASSPTWTGTFSYTF. In nucleotides, the CDR3 is TGTGCCAGCAGCCCTACTTGGACCGGGACATTCTCGTACACCTTC.

The chain employs TRBV15 and TRBJ1-4; D is unclear. The V and J ends lost 6 bases and 4 bases respectively, with 6 bases between them. Germline V gene sequence: CDR1 LNHNV, CDR2 YYDKDF (reference sequence). The CDR3 extends over 12 amino acids. The CDR3 DNA reads as TGTGCCACCAGGGGAGATAATGAAAAACTGTTTTTT. As protein: CATRGDNEKLFF.